Following are 20 T cell receptor beta chains from one sample sequenced in a study of T cell responses to AZD1222 COVID-19 vaccine. Generated by immunoSEQ multiplex PCR, the TCRdb table keeps only in-frame clones and is missing some. The table records approximately 150,000 clones, roughly 92% of them present only once. The specimen was peripheral blood, collected on day 0 of AZD1222 vaccination. The source is an adult in good health.

The chain uses TRBV5-4 and TRBJ1-1; the match to TRBD1 covers 8 bases. CDR3 length: 17 amino acids. Germline trimming cut 2 bases from V and 5 bases from J; bases unmatched to any gene: 14. CDR1 and CDR2 (germline): SGHNT, YYREEE (reference sequence). The CDR3 bases are TGTGCCAGCAGCTTCTCCCCCCCACAGGGGGGGGATACTGAAGCTTTCTTT. This sequence encodes CASSFSPPQGGDTEAFF. The full variable domain, with the rest looked up from reference TRBV5-4 and TRBJ1-1, is ETGVTQSPTHLIKTRGQQVTLRCSSQSGHNTVSWYQQALGQGPQFIFQYYREEENGRGNFPPRFSGLQFPNYSSELNVNALELDDSALYLCASSFSPPQGGDTEAFFGQGTRLTVV.

In this sample, this clone turned up once. V gene TRBV4-1 combines with J gene TRBJ1-1, with D maybe TRBD1 (6 bases). The CDR3 extends over 16 amino acids. Trimming cost V 4 bases and J 3 bases, with 18 bases left between them. In germline, CDR1 is MGHRA, CDR2 YSYEKL. This CDR3 is CASSRVTTGRDTEAFF. CDR3 DNA: TGCGCCAGCAGCCGAGTTACCACAGGGAGGGACACTGAAGCTTTCTTT.

The genes are TRBV23-1 and TRBJ2-7; maybe TRBD1 (6 bases). TRBV23-1 has ORF status, its function being uncertain. This CDR3 has 18 residues. V was trimmed by 3 bases and J by 2 bases, leaving 23 bases between them. The CDR3 nucleotides are TGCGCCAGCAGTCACCTAACCTGGGACACCGGTCATCCCTACGAGCAGTACTTC. This gives the protein CASSHLTWDTGHPYEQYF.

The chain uses TRBV5-1 and TRBJ2-7; D is tentatively TRBD1 or TRBD2 (5 bases each). Germline loops: CDR1 SGHRS, CDR2 YFSETQ. Trimming stripped 4 bases from V and 1 base from J, with 12 bases between. The CDR3 runs 14 residues. The DNA of the CDR3 is TGCGCCAGCAGCCCCGGGACGGATTCCTACGAGCAGTACTTC. It yields the protein CASSPGTDSYEQYF.

The chain's CDR3 is CASSLRDGDEKLFF. The CDR3 nucleotides read TGCGCCAGCAGCTTGCGCGACGGTGATGAAAAACTGTTTTTT. V gene TRBV5-1 combines with J gene TRBJ1-4; D uncertain. CDR3 length: 14 amino acids. Per the germline V gene, CDR1 is SGHRS and CDR2 is YFSETQ. Trimming stripped 1 base from V and 6 bases from J, with 10 bases between.

This chain links TRBV19 with TRBJ1-3; no definite D call. Germline V gene data show CDR1 as LNHDA and CDR2 as SQIVND (reference sequence). V dropped 4 bases and J dropped 0 bases, with 16 bases sitting between them. The CDR3 consists of 17 residues. CDR3 DNA: TGTGCCAGTAGTACTTGGACTCGGTCCGCCTCTGGAAACACCATATATTTT. Translating it yields CASSTWTRSASGNTIYF.

The chain links TRBV11-2 to TRBJ2-3; a possible D gene is TRBD1 (5 bases). The CDR3 consists of 19 residues. V lost 1 base, J lost 1 base, and 21 bases lay in between. Germline lookup yields CDR1 SGHAT and CDR2 FQNNGV. The CDR3 DNA is TGTGCCAGCAGCTTAGTTCCCTTACTCAGGGCACGGGGCACAGATACGCAGTATTTT. This translates into CASSLVPLLRARGTDTQYF.

The chain carries TRBV29-1 and TRBJ2-7; D is undetermined. Trimming took off 7 bases at V and 3 bases at J, with 10 bases between the two ends. Germline CDR1 reads SQVTM; CDR2 reads ANQGSEA. This CDR3 is 11 amino acids long. For the CDR3, the DNA is TGCAGCGGGCTGATCAACTACGAGCAGTACTTC. Its protein is CSGLINYEQYF.

This chain joins TRBV2 and TRBJ2-7; D ambiguous. V was trimmed by 6 bases and J by 0 bases, leaving 15 bases between them. The germline V gene encodes CDR1 SNHLY and CDR2 FYNNEI. The CDR3 has 15 residues. This chain's CDR3 is CASSDTRYDSYEQYF. Written as DNA, the CDR3 is TGTGCCAGCAGCGATACAAGATACGACTCCTACGAGCAGTACTTC.

The genes are TRBV10-2 and TRBJ1-5, with 8 bases identical to TRBD1. The CDR3 is 14 residues long. V gave up 4 bases and J gave up 2 bases; unmatched junction bases: 1. CDR1 is WSHSY, CDR2 SAAADI, per germline. CDR3 sequence: CASSAQGGNQPQHF. The DNA for the CDR3 is TGCGCCAGCAGTGCACAGGGGGGCAATCAGCCCCAGCATTTT.

The rearrangement links TRBV29-1 to TRBJ2-7; no reliable D call. CDR1 and CDR2 from the germline V gene are SQVTM and ANQGSEA. V was cut by 7 bases and J by 1 base, with 11 bases left in between. The CDR3 runs to 12 residues. The CDR3 reads CSAEFHSYEQYF. DNA of the CDR3: TGCAGCGCAGAATTCCATTCCTACGAGCAGTACTTC.

This clone was seen a single time. The chain couples TRBV18 to TRBJ2-7; 10 positions agree with TRBD1. The CDR3 runs to 17 residues. CDR1 KGHSH and CDR2 LQKENI come from the germline V gene. V lost 0 bases and J lost 2; bases outside the gene matches: 7. CDR3 amino acids: CASSPPGGTGETYEQYF. CDR3 in DNA: TGTGCCAGCTCACCACCGGGGGGGACAGGGGAAACCTACGAGCAGTACTTC.

With respect to this clone: This CDR3 is also generated by other DNA sequences in the sample. J is TRBJ1-5 and V is TRBV2; D is uncertain. Trimming stripped 2 bases from V and 4 bases from J, with 9 bases between. Looked up from germline, CDR1 is SNHLY and CDR2 is FYNNEI. CDR3 length equals 14 residues. Here the CDR3 reads CASSERAGNQPQHF. The DNA of the CDR3 is TGTGCCAGCAGTGAAAGGGCAGGTAATCAGCCCCAGCATTTT.

The gene calls are TRBV7-9 and TRBJ2-7; 10 bases align to TRBD1. Germline-derived CDR1 and CDR2 are SEHNR and FQNEAQ (reference sequence). CDR3 length equals 17 residues. With V trimmed by 4 bases and J by 1 base, 10 bases remained unmatched. CDR3 bases: TGTGCCAGCAGCTCAGCTTCCCGGGACAGGGGATCCTACGAGCAGTACTTC. Translating it yields CASSSASRDRGSYEQYF.

The chain employs TRBV25-1 and TRBJ2-7; 9 positions match TRBD2. This CDR3 has 13 residues. J gave up 3 bases and V 5 bases, and 2 bases lay outside the gene matches. The V gene's germline CDR1 is MGHDK and CDR2 SYGVNS. CDR3 residues: CASSPTSGYEQYF. The CDR3 bases are TGTGCCAGCAGTCCGACTAGCGGCTACGAGCAGTACTTC.

The chain links TRBV12-3 or TRBV12-4 to TRBJ1-1; TRBD1 matches 7 bases. This CDR3 spans 13 amino acids. V trimming: 6 bases; J trimming: 5 bases; junction bases outside the gene matches: 6. The CDR3 sequence: CASSWTGSTEAFF. The DNA of the CDR3 is TGTGCCAGCAGCTGGACAGGATCAACTGAAGCTTTCTTT.

This rearrangement joins TRBV12-3 or TRBV12-4 to TRBJ1-2, with 8 bases aligning to TRBD1. V shed 6 bases and J 8 bases; nucleotides not matched to a gene: 8. This CDR3 is 13 amino acids long. The CDR3 DNA reads TGTGCCAGCAGACCGCTGACAGGGGAAGGCTACACCTTC. Encoded protein: CASRPLTGEGYTF.

The chain joins TRBV2 to TRBJ1-5, with 9 bases identical to TRBD1. The V gene end was trimmed by 5 bases and the J gene end by 7 bases; junction bases not matched to a gene: 9. The CDR3 extends over 15 amino acids. CDR1 SNHLY and CDR2 FYNNEI come from the germline V gene. The CDR3 loop is CASSRVGTGIQPQHF. As DNA, the CDR3 is TGTGCCAGCAGTCGGGTCGGGACAGGGATCCAGCCCCAGCATTTT.

The rearrangement joins TRBV12-3 or TRBV12-4 to TRBJ2-1; TRBD2 matches at 8 bases. The J segment lost 9 bases and the V segment lost 5 bases, leaving 3 bases of the junction unmatched. CDR3 size: 12 residues. The CDR3 coding sequence is TGTGCCAGCAGTACTAGCGGTGCTGAGCAGTTCTTC. Translating it yields CASSTSGAEQFF.

The chain links TRBV27 to TRBJ1-2, with unresolved D. V was pared by 3 bases and J by 1 base, with 6 bases between. The CDR3 has 13 residues. From germline, CDR1 is MNHEY and CDR2 SMNVEV (reference sequence). CDR3: CASSFGDNYGYTF. The CDR3 DNA reads TGTGCCAGCAGTTTCGGGGATAACTATGGCTACACCTTC.